This TCR beta chain is drawn from a study of blood T cells in healthy people across ages. General study findings and limits: Long-lived donors exceeded aged donors in naive CD4+ cells and diversity.

Next came a second PCR, run for about 6 to 12 cycles, which used a sample-barcoded 5' primer along with a J-beta primer mix. Each cDNA was tagged by a template-switch adaptor containing 12 random nucleotides. TCRdb re-called the 5' RACE reads through MiXCR, storing one row per CDR3 protein. The sample has 650,000 or so distinct CDR3 sequences; around 52% are singletons. Worth noting for this clonotype: The antigen is not known.

Healthy Russian Caucasian donors spanned ages about 6 to 95 years. Germline CDR1 reads SGDLS; CDR2 reads YYNGEE. CDR3 length: 15 residues. Trimming shortened V by 1 base and J by 11 bases, and 21 bases separated the two germline ends. The chain uses TRBV9 and TRBJ2-5, with D perhaps matching TRBD1 (6 bases). Sequencing input: blood. This clonotype originated in an elderly woman in good health. CDR3 in DNA: TGTGCCAGCAGCGTACTACTTGGGGGCTGGAATGAGCAGTACTTC. Its translation is CASSVLLGGWNEQYF. Filled out from reference TRBV9 and TRBJ2-5, the complete variable domain reads DSGVTQTPKHLITATGQRVTLRCSPRSGDLSVYWYQQSLDQGLQFLIQYYNGEERAKGNILERFSAQQFPDLHSELNLSSLELGDSALYFCASSVLLGGWNEQYFGPGTRLLVL.